This paragraph reports one T cell receptor beta chain. The antigen is undetermined. Different DNA sequences within this sample yield the same CDR3. Germline lookup yields CDR1 SGHRS and CDR2 YFSETQ. Trimming pared 0 bases from V and 1 base from J, leaving 9 bases between. The CDR3 has 15 residues. The entry originates in a study of T cells in localized non-small cell lung cancer. The study, taken as a whole, reports: It was uninvolved adjacent lung that showed the highest T cell clonality, exceeding tumor. An association was observed between higher blood T cell density and longer overall survival.

The method was immunoSEQ multiplex PCR; TCRdb's version includes in-frame clones alone and lacks a portion of them. Of some 71,000 clones in the sample, about 83% were seen once. The chain has TRBV5-1 and TRBJ2-3; D is possibly TRBD2 (6 bases). This specimen consisted of peripheral blood, obtained before any cancer treatment. The clonotype originates from a female donor older than 55 with stage I lung adenocarcinoma. For the CDR3, the DNA is TGCGCCAGCAGCTTGGGGGGCGGGGGCACAGATACGCAGTATTTT. Amino acid sequence: CASSLGGGGTDTQYF.